This is a list of T cell receptor beta chains from one sample in a study of blood T cell repertoires in COVID-19. Repertoires were generated with immunoSEQ multiplex PCR, while TCRdb's copy carries only in-frame clones and drops some. This table has around 380,000 clones, 81% appearing once. Sequences were obtained from peripheral blood. The origin of the receptors is a human donor with acute or convalescent COVID-19. The donor label of this sample is uncertain. The CDR3 runs from the conserved cysteine through the conserved F or W. The D gene is left open where the match is weak. Only some rows state a clone size, as once, few, many or a class for expanded clones.

size: -
J: TRBJ1-1
D: -
V: TRBV27
CDR3: CASSLAIDTEAFF
DNA: TGTGCCAGCAGTTTAGCGATCGACACTGAAGCTTTCTTT

size: -
J: TRBJ2-5
D: -
V: TRBV28
CDR3: CASSLGNRRQETQYF
DNA: TGTGCCAGCAGTTTAGGCAACAGGCGACAAGAGACCCAGTACTTC

size: -
J: TRBJ1-6
D: -
V: TRBV7-2
CDR3: CASSPPQGRAPLHF
DNA: TGTGCCAGCAGCCCGCCTCAGGGGAGGGCACCCCTCCACTTT

size: -
J: TRBJ1-1
D: TRBD1
V: TRBV28
CDR3: CASSASHGTGPTEAFF
DNA: TGTGCCAGCAGTGCCTCCCACGGGACAGGGCCCACTGAAGCTTTCTTT

size: -
J: TRBJ2-1
D: -
V: TRBV3-1/TRBV3-2
CDR3: CASSQLRNEQFF
DNA: TGTGCCAGCAGCCAGTTGAGGAATGAGCAGTTCTTC

size: -
J: TRBJ1-2
D: TRBD1
V: TRBV11-2
CDR3: CASSSTGPIGYTF
DNA: TGTGCCAGCAGCTCGACAGGGCCGATTGGCTACACCTTC

size: once
J: TRBJ1-3
D: -
V: TRBV11-2
CDR3: CASSLLGDTGGDTIYF
DNA: TGTGCCAGCAGCTTATTGGGGGACACGGGCGGTGACACCATATATTTT

size: -
J: TRBJ2-7
D: TRBD2
V: TRBV5-1
CDR3: CASSLVVAGGPSYEQYF
DNA: TGCGCCAGCAGCTTGGTCGTAGCGGGGGGCCCCTCCTACGAGCAGTACTTC

size: -
J: TRBJ2-1
D: -
V: TRBV9
CDR3: CASSVGQGMAEQFF
DNA: TGTGCCAGCAGCGTAGGTCAGGGTATGGCTGAGCAGTTCTTC

size: -
J: TRBJ1-1
D: TRBD1
V: TRBV6-5
CDR3: CATPRGLGETEAFF
DNA: TGTGCCACCCCGAGGGGGCTAGGGGAGACTGAAGCTTTCTTT

size: -
J: TRBJ2-1
D: -
V: TRBV6-5
CDR3: CASTLSEGATDEQFF
DNA: TGTGCCAGCACTCTGTCGGAGGGGGCGACGGATGAGCAGTTCTTC

size: -
J: TRBJ2-1
D: TRBD2
V: TRBV5-5
CDR3: CASSAGLAGHNEQFF
DNA: TGTGCCAGCAGCGCGGGACTAGCGGGACACAATGAGCAGTTCTTC

size: -
J: TRBJ1-2
D: TRBD1
V: TRBV5-4
CDR3: CASSLDRGLGGGYTF
DNA: TGTGCCAGCAGCTTGGACAGGGGACTTGGAGGAGGCTACACCTTC

size: -
J: TRBJ1-2
D: -
V: TRBV18
CDR3: CASSVGDYGYTF
DNA: TGTGCCAGCTCAGTCGGGGACTATGGCTACACCTTC

size: once
J: TRBJ2-5
D: -
V: TRBV18
CDR3: CASSPRFGQAQETQYF
DNA: TGTGCCAGCTCACCAAGGTTTGGGCAGGCCCAAGAGACCCAGTACTTC

size: -
J: TRBJ2-3
D: TRBD2
V: TRBV28
CDR3: CASSSSGFGTSGGGTDTQYF
DNA: TGTGCCAGCAGTTCATCCGGATTTGGGACTAGCGGGGGGGGCACAGATACGCAGTATTTT